This TCR beta chain derives from a study of T-cell memory formation after mild COVID-19. Study-level results: What remained unconfirmed was the SARS-CoV-2 specificity of second-wave clones peaking on day 37. Some clones that responded turned up in pre-infection memory, which suggests that cross-reactive memory joined in. Clones that contracted from day 15 to 85 had balanced CD4/CD8; later expanders were CD4+ biased. The main location of contracting CD4+ clones was CM and EM, and that of contracting CD8+ clones was EMRA.

The V and J ends lost 2 bases and 6 bases respectively, with 10 bases between them. The CDR3 has 14 amino acids. Germline V gene lookup returns CDR1 MNHEY and CDR2 SVGEGT. Comment on this clonotype: Antigen unknown.

TCRdb called the 5' RACE reads again in MiXCR, with one record for every CDR3 protein. This sample has fewer than 250,000 distinct CDR3 sequences, with roughly 10% found just once. Source material: PBMCs or a T cell subset sorted from them (not recorded which). The chain employs TRBV6-2 or TRBV6-3 and TRBJ2-2, with no clear D. The source is a man younger than 35 who had mild COVID-19 (a few samples of this study predate the infection). Cell type and time point are not known. This chain's CDR3 is CASSYLGTAGELFF. The CDR3 DNA follows: TGTGCCAGCAGTTACCTGGGTACGGCCGGGGAGCTGTTTTTT.